This T cell receptor beta chain was identified in a study of identifying expanded T cells in peripheral blood. Sequencing was performed with immunoSEQ multiplex PCR; in TCRdb, only in-frame clones are kept and a portion is missing. The sample contains around 81,000 clones, 70% to 90% of which appear only once. Study-level results: Across healthy donors, higher total template counts meant significantly greater roughly 2-week count variance.

In regard to this clone: The antigen is undetermined.

Collection occurred without any documented infections or immune events in donors. Sample: blood. The receptor was derived from a person aged 18-70 years in good health.

CDR3 region: CASSPMSGEKLFF. In DNA form, the CDR3 reads TGCGCCAGCAGCCCCATGAGCGGGGAAAAACTGTTTTTT. V gene TRBV4-1 combines with J gene TRBJ1-4; D remains unclear. V shed 4 bases and J shed 8 bases, with 11 bases lying between them. Germline-derived CDR1 and CDR2 are MGHRA and YSYEKL. This CDR3 has 13 amino acids.